This T cell receptor (beta chain) was sequenced for a study of blood T cells in healthy people across ages. The overall study: About one barcoded beta molecule was captured per two T cells (by template switching).

A J-beta primer mix and a sample-barcoded 5' primer were used in a second PCR of about 6 to 12 cycles. In TCRdb, the 5' RACE reads were re-called with MiXCR into one record per CDR3 protein. The sample lists around 800,000 distinct CDR3 sequences, about a quarter occurring once. Germline-derived CDR1 and CDR2 are SGDLS and YYNGEE. The CDR3 has 16 residues. V lost 4 bases to trimming and J lost 0 bases, with 16 bases between them. In addition, the sample was reused for a study of T cells of mothers and their children. According to that study: In this cohort, donors were three healthy Caucasian mothers plus their six children. Each mother yielded more than 9.5 million TCR beta CDR3 reads. Each child yielded about 3 million reads.

Input material: blood. The V call is TRBV9, the J call TRBJ2-5; D possibly uses TRBD1 or TRBD2 (5 bases each). The TCR originated in a boy aged 5-17 years in good health. The CDR3 DNA is TGTGCCAGCAGCCTAGGGGACCTCGGGTACCAAGAGACCCAGTACTTC. This translates into CASSLGDLGYQETQYF. The full variable domain, rest sourced from reference TRBV9 and TRBJ2-5, is DSGVTQTPKHLITATGQRVTLRCSPRSGDLSVYWYQQSLDQGLQFLIQYYNGEERAKGNILERFSAQQFPDLHSELNLSSLELGDSALYFCASSLGDLGYQETQYFGPGTRLLVL.